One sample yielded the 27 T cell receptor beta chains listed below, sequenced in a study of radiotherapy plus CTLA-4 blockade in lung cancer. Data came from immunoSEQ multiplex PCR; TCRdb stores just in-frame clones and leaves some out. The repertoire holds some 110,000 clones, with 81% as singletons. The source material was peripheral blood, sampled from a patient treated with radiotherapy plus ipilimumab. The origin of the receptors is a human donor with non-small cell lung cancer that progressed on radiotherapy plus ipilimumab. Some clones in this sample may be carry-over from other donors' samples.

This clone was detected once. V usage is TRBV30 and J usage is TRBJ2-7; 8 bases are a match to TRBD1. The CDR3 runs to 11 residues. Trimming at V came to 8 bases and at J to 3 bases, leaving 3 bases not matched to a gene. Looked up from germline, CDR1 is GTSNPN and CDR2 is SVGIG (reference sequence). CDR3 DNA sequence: TGTGCCCACGGACAGGGCTACGAGCAGTACTTC. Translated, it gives CAHGQGYEQYF. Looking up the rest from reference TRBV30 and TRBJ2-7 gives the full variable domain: SQTIHQWPATLVQPVGSPLSLECTVEGTSNPNLYWYRQAAGRGLQLLFYSVGIGQISSEVPQNLSASRPQDRQFILSSKKLLLSDSGFYLCAHGQGYEQYFGPGTRLTVT.

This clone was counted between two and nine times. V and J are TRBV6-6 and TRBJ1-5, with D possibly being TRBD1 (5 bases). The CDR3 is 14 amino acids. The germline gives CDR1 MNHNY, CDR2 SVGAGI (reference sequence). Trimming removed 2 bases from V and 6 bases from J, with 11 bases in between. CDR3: CASSYNGAGQPQHF. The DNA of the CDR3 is TGTGCCAGCAGTTACAATGGGGCCGGTCAGCCCCAGCATTTT.

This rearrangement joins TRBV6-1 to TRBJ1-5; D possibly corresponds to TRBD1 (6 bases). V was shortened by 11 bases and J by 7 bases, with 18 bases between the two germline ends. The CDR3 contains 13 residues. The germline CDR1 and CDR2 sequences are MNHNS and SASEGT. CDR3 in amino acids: CAGSTGYRQPQHF. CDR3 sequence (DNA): TGTGCCGGCTCGACAGGATATCGGCAGCCCCAGCATTTT.

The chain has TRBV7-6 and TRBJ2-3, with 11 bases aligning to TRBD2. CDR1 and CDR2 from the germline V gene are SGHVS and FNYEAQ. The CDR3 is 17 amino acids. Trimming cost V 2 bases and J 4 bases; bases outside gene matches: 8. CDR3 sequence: CASSLFASGGFADTQYF. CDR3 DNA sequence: TGTGCCAGCAGCTTATTTGCTAGCGGGGGGTTCGCAGATACGCAGTATTTT.

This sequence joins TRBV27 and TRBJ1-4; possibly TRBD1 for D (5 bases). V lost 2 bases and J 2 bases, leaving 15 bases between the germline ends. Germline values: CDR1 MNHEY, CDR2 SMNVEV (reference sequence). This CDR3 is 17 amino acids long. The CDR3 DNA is TGTGCCAGCAGTTTAGGGCAGGGAGGATCCACTAATGAAAAACTGTTTTTT. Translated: CASSLGQGGSTNEKLFF.

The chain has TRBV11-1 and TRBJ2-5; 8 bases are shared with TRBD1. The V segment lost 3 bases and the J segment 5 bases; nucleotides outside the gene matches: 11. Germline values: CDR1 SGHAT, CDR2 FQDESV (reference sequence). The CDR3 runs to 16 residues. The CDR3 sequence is CASSLSPGTGGETQYF. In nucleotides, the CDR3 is TGTGCCAGCAGCTTGAGCCCCGGGACAGGAGGGGAGACCCAGTACTTC.

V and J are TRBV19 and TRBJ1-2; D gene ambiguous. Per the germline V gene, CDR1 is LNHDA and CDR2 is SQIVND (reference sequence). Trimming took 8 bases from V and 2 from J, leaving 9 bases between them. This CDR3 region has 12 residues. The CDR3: CASFGRNYGYTF. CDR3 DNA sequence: TGTGCCAGTTTCGGTCGGAACTATGGCTACACCTTC.

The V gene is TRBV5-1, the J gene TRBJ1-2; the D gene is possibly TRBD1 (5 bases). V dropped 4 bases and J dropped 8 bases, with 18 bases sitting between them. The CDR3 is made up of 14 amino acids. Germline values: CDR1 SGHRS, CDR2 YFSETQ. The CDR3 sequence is CASSQATATMGYTF. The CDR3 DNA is TGCGCCAGCAGCCAAGCGACAGCTACTATGGGCTACACCTTC. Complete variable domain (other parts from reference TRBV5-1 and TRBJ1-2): KAGVTQTPRYLIKTRGQQVTLSCSPISGHRSVSWYQQTPGQGLQFLFEYFSETQRNKGNFPGRFSGRQFSNSRSEMNVSTLELGDSALYLCASSQATATMGYTFGSGTRLTVV.

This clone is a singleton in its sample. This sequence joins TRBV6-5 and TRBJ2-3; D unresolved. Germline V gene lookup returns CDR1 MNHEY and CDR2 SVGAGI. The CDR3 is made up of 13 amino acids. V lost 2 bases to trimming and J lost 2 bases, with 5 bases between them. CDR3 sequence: CASSYRVTDTQYF. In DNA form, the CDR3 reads TGTGCCAGCAGTTACAGGGTCACAGATACGCAGTATTTT.

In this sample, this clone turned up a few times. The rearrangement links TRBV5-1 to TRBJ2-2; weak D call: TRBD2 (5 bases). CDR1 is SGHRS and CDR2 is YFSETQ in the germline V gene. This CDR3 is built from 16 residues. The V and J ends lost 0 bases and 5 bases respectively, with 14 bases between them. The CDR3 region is CASSLDLGVLTGELFF. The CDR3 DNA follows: TGCGCCAGCAGCTTGGATCTGGGAGTCCTGACCGGGGAGCTGTTTTTT.

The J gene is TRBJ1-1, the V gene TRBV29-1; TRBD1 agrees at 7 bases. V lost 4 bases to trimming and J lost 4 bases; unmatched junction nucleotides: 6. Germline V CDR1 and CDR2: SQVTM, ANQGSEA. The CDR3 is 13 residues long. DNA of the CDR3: TGCAGCGTTGCCAACAGGGGTGGCACTGAAGCTTTCTTT. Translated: CSVANRGGTEAFF.

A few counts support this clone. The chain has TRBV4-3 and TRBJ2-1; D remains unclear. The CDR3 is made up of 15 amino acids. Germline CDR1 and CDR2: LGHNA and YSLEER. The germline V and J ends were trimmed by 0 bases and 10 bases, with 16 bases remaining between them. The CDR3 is CASSQDIKALVEQFF. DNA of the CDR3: TGCGCCAGCAGCCAAGATATCAAGGCTCTGGTCGAGCAGTTCTTC.

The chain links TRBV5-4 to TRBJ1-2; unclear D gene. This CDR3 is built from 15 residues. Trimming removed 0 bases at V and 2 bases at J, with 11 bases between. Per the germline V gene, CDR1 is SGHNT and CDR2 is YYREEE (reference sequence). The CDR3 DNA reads TGTGCCAGCAGCTTGGCCTTGGGCACGAACTATGGCTACACCTTC. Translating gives CASSLALGTNYGYTF.

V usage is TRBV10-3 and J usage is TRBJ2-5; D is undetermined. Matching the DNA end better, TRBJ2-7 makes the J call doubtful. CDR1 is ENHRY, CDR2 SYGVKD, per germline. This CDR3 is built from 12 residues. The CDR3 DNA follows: TGTGCCATCAGTGAGTCATCCCCCGAGCAGTACTTC. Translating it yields CAISESSPEQYF.

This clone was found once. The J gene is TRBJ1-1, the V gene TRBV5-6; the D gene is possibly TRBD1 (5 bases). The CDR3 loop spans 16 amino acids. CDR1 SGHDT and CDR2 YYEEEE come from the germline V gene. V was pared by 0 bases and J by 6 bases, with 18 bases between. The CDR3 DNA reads TGTGCCAGCAGCTTGGCCTATGGCCCTGGGACGGCTGAAGCTTTCTTT. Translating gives CASSLAYGPGTAEAFF.

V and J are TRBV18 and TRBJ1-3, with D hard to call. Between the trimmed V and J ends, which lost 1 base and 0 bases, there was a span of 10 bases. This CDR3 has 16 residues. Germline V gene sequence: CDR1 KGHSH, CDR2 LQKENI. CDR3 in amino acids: CASSPLNRNSGNTIYF. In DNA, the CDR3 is TGTGCCAGCTCACCACTAAACCGAAACTCTGGAAACACCATATATTTT.

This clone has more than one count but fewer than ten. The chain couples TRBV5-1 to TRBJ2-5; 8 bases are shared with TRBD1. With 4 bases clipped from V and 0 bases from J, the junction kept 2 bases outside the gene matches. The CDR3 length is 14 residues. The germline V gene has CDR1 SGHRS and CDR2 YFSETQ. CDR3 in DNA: TGCGCCAGCAGCCGACAGGGGAACCAAGAGACCCAGTACTTC. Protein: CASSRQGNQETQYF.

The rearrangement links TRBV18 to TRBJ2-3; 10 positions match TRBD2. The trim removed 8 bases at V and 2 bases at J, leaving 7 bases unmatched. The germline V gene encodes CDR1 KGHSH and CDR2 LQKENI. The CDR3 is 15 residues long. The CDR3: CASRPSGGYTDTQYF. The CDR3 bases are TGTGCCAGCCGCCCTAGCGGGGGTTACACAGATACGCAGTATTTT.

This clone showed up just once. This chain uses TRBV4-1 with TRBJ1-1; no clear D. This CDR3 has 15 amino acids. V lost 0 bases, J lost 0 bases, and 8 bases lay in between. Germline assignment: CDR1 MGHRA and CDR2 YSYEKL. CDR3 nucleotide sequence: TGCGCCAGCAGCCAAGAAAGACTGATGAACACTGAAGCTTTCTTT. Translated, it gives CASSQERLMNTEAFF.

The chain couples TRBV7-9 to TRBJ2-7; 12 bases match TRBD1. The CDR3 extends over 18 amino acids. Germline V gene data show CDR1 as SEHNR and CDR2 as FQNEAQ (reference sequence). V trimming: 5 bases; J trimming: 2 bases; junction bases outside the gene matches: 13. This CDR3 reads CASSHGLGQGAGPYEQYF. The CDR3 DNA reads TGTGCCAGCAGCCACGGGTTGGGACAGGGGGCAGGCCCCTACGAGCAGTACTTC.

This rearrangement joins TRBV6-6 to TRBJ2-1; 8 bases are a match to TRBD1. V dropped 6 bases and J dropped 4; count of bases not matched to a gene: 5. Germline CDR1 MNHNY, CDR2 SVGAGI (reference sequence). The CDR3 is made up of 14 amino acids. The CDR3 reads CASRNRGNYNEQFF. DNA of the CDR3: TGTGCCAGCAGGAACAGGGGGAATTACAATGAGCAGTTCTTC.

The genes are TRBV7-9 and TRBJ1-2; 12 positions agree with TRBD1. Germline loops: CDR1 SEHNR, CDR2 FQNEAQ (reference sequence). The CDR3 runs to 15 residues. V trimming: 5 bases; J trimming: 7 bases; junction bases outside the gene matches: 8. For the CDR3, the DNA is TGTGCCAGCAGCGCCCTGGGACAGGGGGCATCTGGCTACACCTTC. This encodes CASSALGQGASGYTF.

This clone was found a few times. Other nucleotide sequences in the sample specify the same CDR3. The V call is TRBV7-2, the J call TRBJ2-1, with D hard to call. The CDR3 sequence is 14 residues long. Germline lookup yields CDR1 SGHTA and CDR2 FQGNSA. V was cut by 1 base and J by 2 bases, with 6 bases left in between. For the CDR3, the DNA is TGTGCCAGCAGCTTAGGGGGTCCCTACAATGAGCAGTTCTTC. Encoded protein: CASSLGGPYNEQFF.

The CDR3 loop reads CASSQDLGQGNGYTF. The CDR3 coding sequence is TGCGCCAGCAGCCAAGATCTGGGACAGGGCAACGGCTACACCTTC. V is TRBV4-3 and J is TRBJ1-2; 9 bases line up with TRBD1. The CDR3 length is 15 residues. V dropped 0 bases and J dropped 8; count of bases not matched to a gene: 7. The germline CDR1 and CDR2 sequences are LGHNA and YSLEER.

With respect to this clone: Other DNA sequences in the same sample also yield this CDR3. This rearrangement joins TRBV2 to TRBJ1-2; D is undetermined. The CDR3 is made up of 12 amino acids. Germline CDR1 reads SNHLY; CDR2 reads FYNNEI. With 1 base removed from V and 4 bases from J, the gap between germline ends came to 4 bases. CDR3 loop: CASSEGSYGYTF. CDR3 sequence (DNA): TGTGCCAGCAGTGAAGGGAGCTATGGCTACACCTTC.

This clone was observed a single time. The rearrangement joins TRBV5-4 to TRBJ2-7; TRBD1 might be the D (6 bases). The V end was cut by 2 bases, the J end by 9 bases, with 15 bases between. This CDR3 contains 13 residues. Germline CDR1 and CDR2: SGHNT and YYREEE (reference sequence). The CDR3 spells CASSLTPEQGQYF. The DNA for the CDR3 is TGTGCCAGCAGCTTAACCCCCGAACAGGGGCAGTACTTC.

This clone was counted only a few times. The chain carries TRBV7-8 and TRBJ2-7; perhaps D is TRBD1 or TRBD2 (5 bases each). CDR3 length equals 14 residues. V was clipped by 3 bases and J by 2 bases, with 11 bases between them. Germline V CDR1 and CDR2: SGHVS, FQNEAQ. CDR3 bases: TGTGCCAGCAGCTTTTATTTGGGGGCCTACGAGCAGTACTTC. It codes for CASSFYLGAYEQYF.